Below, 14 T cell receptor beta chains from the same sample are listed, as sequenced in a study of T cell changes during pregnancy in multiple sclerosis (dated by TCRdb to the late 2010s). Libraries were made using the immunoSEQ multiplex PCR assay. Held by TCRdb, this immuneACCESS table contains in-frame sequences only and omits some clones. Under half of the omission traces to an unresolved V gene where checked; the cause of the rest is unknown. The sample profile shows tens of thousands of clones; around 92% of them were found once. The ten largest clones represent 0.9% to 1% of the sample. Here the sequenced sample was CD4+ T cells from peripheral blood mononuclear cells, taken in the second trimester of pregnancy. The receptors shown here come from a female donor in good health, enrolled as a control in a pregnancy study.

V is TRBV4-2 and J is TRBJ2-2; the match to TRBD1 covers 10 bases. V was pared by 3 bases and J by 4 bases, with 8 bases of the junction left unmatched. The CDR3 sequence is 17 residues long. The germline V gene encodes CDR1 LGHNA and CDR2 YNFKEQ. In nucleotides, the CDR3 is TGTGCCAGCAGCCAGAGGGAGGGACAGGGGTTCACCGGGGAGCTGTTTTTT. It yields the protein CASSQREGQGFTGELFF.

The chain recombines TRBV11-1 with TRBJ2-7; D gene unclear. The CDR3 sequence is 13 residues long. CDR1 and CDR2 (germline): SGHAT, FQDESV (reference sequence). V gave up 3 bases and J gave up 0 bases, with 6 bases separating them. Here the CDR3 reads CASSFDSSYEQYF. The CDR3 DNA is TGTGCCAGCAGCTTCGATAGCTCCTACGAGCAGTACTTC.

This chain joins TRBV4-3 and TRBJ2-1, with 11 bases lining up with TRBD2. Germline assignment: CDR1 LGHNA and CDR2 YSLEER. Trimming at V came to 0 bases and at J to 10 bases, leaving 11 bases not matched to a gene. This CDR3 spans 17 amino acids. DNA for the CDR3: TGCGCCAGCAGCCAAGATGGTGATAGCGGGGGGGGAAGGGAGCAGTTCTTC. Translated: CASSQDGDSGGGREQFF.

The chain links TRBV10-2 to TRBJ2-3; tentative D call: TRBD2 (7 bases). Trimming stripped 0 bases from V and 4 bases from J, with 14 bases between. The germline CDR1 and CDR2 sequences are WSHSY and SAAADI. The CDR3 contains 16 residues. DNA of the CDR3: TGCGCCAGCAGTGAGTCGGGGGGGGGCGTCTCAGATACGCAGTATTTT. Translation: CASSESGGGVSDTQYF.

This sequence joins TRBV30 and TRBJ2-3, with 8 bases aligning to TRBD2. The germline V gene encodes CDR1 GTSNPN and CDR2 SVGIG (reference sequence). J was trimmed by 5 bases and V by 6 bases; bases with no gene match: 16. The CDR3 loop spans 16 amino acids. CDR3 bases: TGTGCCTGCCTCCCCCGCGGGAGGCAAGGGGTAGATACGCAGTATTTT. Protein sequence: CACLPRGRQGVDTQYF.

V usage is TRBV4-2 and J usage is TRBJ1-2, with 10 bases lining up with TRBD1. J was trimmed by 3 bases and V by 4 bases; bases with no gene match: 8. CDR3 size: 16 residues. CDR1 and CDR2 (germline): LGHNA, YNFKEQ. The CDR3 nucleotides are TGTGCCAGCAGCCTAGAAGCGGGACAGGGGTACTATGGCTACACCTTC. Translated, it gives CASSLEAGQGYYGYTF.

The CDR3 DNA follows: TGTGCCAGCAAAACTACAGGGGGGGTCCAAGAGACCCAGTACTTC. This gives the protein CASKTTGGVQETQYF. The rearrangement joins TRBV27 to TRBJ2-5; D possibly corresponds to TRBD1 (8 bases). This CDR3 has 15 residues. The ends were cut back, 7 bases at V and 1 base at J, with 16 bases in the middle. CDR1 and CDR2 (germline): MNHEY, SMNVEV (reference sequence).

Turning to this clone: The CDR3 does not close with the conserved phenylalanine or tryptophan, likely indicating a read error. The chain employs TRBV5-5 and TRBJ2-4; possible D gene TRBD2, 5 bases. CDR3 length: 15 amino acids. Germline V lookup: CDR1 SGHKS, CDR2 YYEKEE (reference sequence). The V end lost 0 bases, the J end lost 6 bases, and 13 bases lay between the germline ends. In DNA form, the CDR3 reads TGTGCCAGCAGCTTGGACCAAGGTCGGGGAAACATTCAGTACCTC. Translating it yields CASSLDQGRGNIQYL.

The gene calls are TRBV18 and TRBJ2-1; D is possibly TRBD1 (5 bases). The CDR3 is 14 residues long. V was cut by 0 bases and J by 7 bases, with 10 bases left in between. Per germline, CDR1 KGHSH and CDR2 LQKENI. DNA of the CDR3: TGTGCCAGCTCACCACCTTCCAGGGTGAATGAGCAGTTCTTC. Translation: CASSPPSRVNEQFF.

The CDR3 nucleotides read TGTGCCACCAGCAAAGGACAGGGCCCCGGGGAGCTGTTTTTT. This codes for CATSKGQGPGELFF. J is TRBJ2-2 and V is TRBV15, with 8 bases aligning to TRBD1. The CDR3 is made up of 14 amino acids. V lost 4 bases to trimming and J lost 6 bases; unmatched junction nucleotides: 4. The germline V gene encodes CDR1 LNHNV and CDR2 YYDKDF (reference sequence).

V and J are TRBV15 and TRBJ1-5; D uncertain. CDR1 and CDR2 from the germline V gene are LNHNV and YYDKDF (reference sequence). The ends were cut back, 0 bases at V and 2 bases at J, with 8 bases in the middle. This CDR3 spans 15 amino acids. CDR3 in amino acids: CATSRDRRRNQPQHF. The CDR3 DNA reads TGTGCCACCAGCAGAGATAGGAGGCGCAATCAGCCCCAGCATTTT. Full variable domain (rest looked up from reference TRBV15 and TRBJ1-5): DAMVIQNPRYQVTQFGKPVTLSCSQTLNHNVMYWYQQKSSQAPKLLFHYYDKDFNNEADTPDNFQSRRPNTSFCFLDIRSPGLGDTAMYLCATSRDRRRNQPQHFGDGTRLSIL.

The chain has TRBV18 and TRBJ2-2, with 8 bases identical to TRBD1. CDR3 size: 16 residues. Trimming took 5 bases from V and 4 from J; bases not matched to a gene: 9. Germline assignment: CDR1 KGHSH and CDR2 LQKENI. CDR3 in amino acids: CASSRSTGVGTGELFF. The CDR3 DNA sequence: TGTGCCAGCTCAAGATCGACAGGGGTCGGCACCGGGGAGCTGTTTTTT.

This rearrangement joins TRBV7-2 to TRBJ2-7; D not resolved. Per germline, CDR1 SGHTA and CDR2 FQGNSA. V was trimmed by 4 bases and J by 2 bases, leaving 12 bases between them. This CDR3 has 14 amino acids. CDR3 bases: TGTGCCAGCAGCTCCGCCGGCGGTCCCTACGAGCAGTACTTC. Amino acid sequence: CASSSAGGPYEQYF.

The chain links TRBV28 to TRBJ2-3, with D possibly TRBD1 on 5 matching bases. V lost 8 bases to trimming and J lost 7 bases, with 10 bases between them. CDR1 and CDR2 (germline): MDHEN, SYDVKM. The CDR3 consists of 11 residues. This CDR3 is CASQGANTQYF. CDR3 bases: TGTGCCAGCCAGGGTGCGAATACGCAGTATTTT.